One sample yielded the 18 T cell receptor beta chains listed below, sequenced in a study of blood T cell repertoires in COVID-19. Sequenced by immunoSEQ multiplex PCR; TCRdb stores in-frame clones only, minus some. The sample lists 270,000 or so clones; roughly 84% were seen once. The specimen sequenced was peripheral blood. The receptor set was obtained from a human donor with COVID-19, enrolled during active disease. The donor label of this sample is uncertain.

The chain uses TRBV6-2 or TRBV6-3 and TRBJ2-1, with 14 bases lining up with TRBD2. V lost 5 bases and J lost 2; bases outside the gene matches: 5. The germline V gene encodes CDR1 MNHEY and CDR2 SVGEGT. This CDR3 spans 17 amino acids. The CDR3 DNA is TGTGCCAGCAGTGAGGGACTAGCGGGAGACACCTACAATGAGCAGTTCTTC. It yields the protein CASSEGLAGDTYNEQFF.

The chain carries TRBV19 and TRBJ1-5; 9 bases are shared with TRBD1. The CDR3 is 14 residues long. Trimming at V came to 7 bases and at J to 5 bases, leaving 6 bases not matched to a gene. In germline, CDR1 is LNHDA, CDR2 SQIVND (reference sequence). Here the CDR3 DNA reads TGTGCCAGTACCCGGACAGGGGTTTATCAGCCCCAGCATTTT. It codes for CASTRTGVYQPQHF. The full variable domain, in which reference TRBV19 and TRBJ1-5 provide the parts outside the CDR3, is DGGITQSPKYLFRKEGQNVTLSCEQNLNHDAMYWYRQDPGQGLRLIYYSQIVNDFQKGDIAEGYSVSREKKESFPLTVTSAQKNPTAFYLCASTRTGVYQPQHFGDGTRLSIL.

This clone was detected only once. The chain's CDR3 is CASSLSFGTGTDTQYF. The CDR3 DNA is TGCGCCAGCAGCTTGTCTTTTGGTACGGGCACAGATACGCAGTATTTT. V usage is TRBV5-1 and J usage is TRBJ2-3; D gene uncertain. This CDR3 has 16 amino acids. Trimming removed 1 base from V and 1 base from J, with 13 bases in between. Germline CDR1 SGHRS, CDR2 YFSETQ.

The J gene is TRBJ1-4, the V gene TRBV5-1, with TRBD1 identical over 8 bases. Trimming removed 2 bases from V and 4 bases from J; junction bases left unmatched: 4. CDR1 and CDR2 (germline): SGHRS, YFSETQ. The CDR3 totals 15 residues. The CDR3 sequence: CASSFDTGGNEKLFF. As DNA, the CDR3 is TGCGCCAGCAGCTTCGATACAGGGGGTAATGAAAAACTGTTTTTT.

The J gene is TRBJ1-5, the V gene TRBV28, with D possibly matching TRBD1 (6 bases). Germline values: CDR1 MDHEN, CDR2 SYDVKM. V lost 7 bases, J lost 1 base, and 14 bases lay in between. This CDR3 has 15 residues. The CDR3 is CASKMTGTSNQPQHF. CDR3 nucleotides: TGTGCCAGCAAAATGACAGGTACAAGCAATCAGCCCCAGCATTTT. The variable domain in full, with the rest retrieved from reference TRBV28 and TRBJ1-5, is DVKVTQSSRYLVKRTGEKVFLECVQDMDHENMFWYRQDPGLGLRLIYFSYDVKMKEKGDIPEGYSVSREKKERFSLILESASTNQTSMYLCASKMTGTSNQPQHFGDGTRLSIL.

The chain has TRBV30 and TRBJ1-2; TRBD1 matches at 9 bases. V trimming: 4 bases; J trimming: 5 bases; junction bases outside the gene matches: 5. Germline V gene sequence: CDR1 GTSNPN, CDR2 SVGIG (reference sequence). The CDR3 loop spans 13 amino acids. The CDR3, as DNA: TGTGCCTGGACAACAGGGGGCCCATATGGCTACACCTTC. Translation: CAWTTGGPYGYTF.

The V gene is TRBV30, the J gene TRBJ1-5; TRBD1 agrees at 8 bases. Germline lookup yields CDR1 GTSNPN and CDR2 SVGIG (reference sequence). The CDR3 has 13 amino acids. V shed 2 bases and J 7 bases; nucleotides not matched to a gene: 4. CDR3 residues: CAWSMQGAQPQHF. CDR3 in DNA: TGTGCCTGGAGTATGCAGGGGGCACAGCCCCAGCATTTT.

The chain combines TRBV10-3 with TRBJ2-3, with 7 nucleotides matching TRBD1. The ends lost 3 bases at V and 0 bases at J; junction bases unmatched: 6. This CDR3 has 16 residues. Germline V gene data show CDR1 as ENHRY and CDR2 as SYGVKD. As DNA, the CDR3 is TGTGCCATCAGTGAACAAGGGGGCCTTAGCACAGATACGCAGTATTTT. This translates into CAISEQGGLSTDTQYF.

The J gene is TRBJ1-4, the V gene TRBV11-2, with D perhaps matching TRBD1 (6 bases). The CDR3 contains 16 residues. Per the germline V gene, CDR1 is SGHAT and CDR2 is FQNNGV. V lost 1 base to trimming and J lost 2 bases, with 11 bases between them. CDR3 sequence (DNA): TGTGCCAGCAGCTTAGGGACAGCACCCACTAATGAAAAACTGTTTTTT. Translated: CASSLGTAPTNEKLFF.

The rearrangement links TRBV20-1 to TRBJ1-6; a weak D match, TRBD1 (6 bases). Germline-derived CDR1 and CDR2 are DFQATT and SNEGSKA (reference sequence). This CDR3 comprises 15 residues. V lost 3 bases and J lost 9, with 18 bases in between. The CDR3 is CSASQGQNLGSPLHF. CDR3 in DNA: TGCAGTGCTAGTCAAGGACAGAACCTTGGTTCACCCCTCCACTTT.

This clone was detected only a few times. The rearrangement links TRBV19 to TRBJ1-2; 7 bases align to TRBD1. Trimming took 6 bases from V and 5 from J; bases not matched to a gene: 3. The CDR3 is made up of 12 amino acids. The germline gives CDR1 LNHDA, CDR2 SQIVND (reference sequence). The CDR3 region is CASSRGEYGYTF. CDR3 nucleotides: TGTGCCAGTAGCAGGGGGGAATATGGCTACACCTTC.

The chain couples TRBV19 to TRBJ1-6; 10 nucleotides agree with TRBD1. Trimming cost V 7 bases and J 8 bases; bases outside gene matches: 11. CDR1 is LNHDA, CDR2 SQIVND, per germline (reference sequence). There are 16 residues in the CDR3. The CDR3 loop is CASTHRRTGGYSPLHF. In nucleotides, the CDR3 is TGTGCCAGTACACATCGAAGGACAGGGGGTTATTCACCCCTCCACTTT.

The V call is TRBV7-8, the J call TRBJ2-5; possibly TRBD2 for D (6 bases). V was shortened by 0 bases and J by 6 bases, with 14 bases between the two germline ends. Germline V lookup: CDR1 SGHVS, CDR2 FQNEAQ. CDR3 length: 15 residues. The DNA for the CDR3 is TGTGCCAGCAGCTTAGCGAACGGAGGGGCACAGACCCAGTACTTC. Residues: CASSLANGGAQTQYF. Complete variable domain (other parts from reference TRBV7-8 and TRBJ2-5): GAGVSQSPRYKVAKRGQDVALRCDPISGHVSLFWYQQALGQGPEFLTYFQNEAQLDKSGLPSDRFFAERPEGSVSTLKIQRTQQEDSAVYLCASSLANGGAQTQYFGPGTRLLVL.

The rearrangement uses TRBV5-1 and TRBJ2-7; 13 bases are a match to TRBD2. CDR1 SGHRS and CDR2 YFSETQ come from the germline V gene. This CDR3 is 18 amino acids long. The V and J ends lost 2 bases and 2 bases, in that order; junction bases with no gene match: 10. Written as DNA, the CDR3 is TGCGCCAGCAGCTTCCGGGGGGGACTAGCGGGGAATCCCTACGAGCAGTACTTC. It is translated as CASSFRGGLAGNPYEQYF.

The chain carries TRBV2 and TRBJ1-6; TRBD1 might be the D (5 bases). The length of the CDR3 is 15 residues. Per germline, CDR1 SNHLY and CDR2 FYNNEI. Trimming removed 9 bases from V and 1 base from J, with 13 bases in between. For the CDR3, the DNA is TGTGCCAGTAGGACCCAGGGTTCCTATAATTCACCCCTCCACTTT. Its translation: CASRTQGSYNSPLHF.

The J gene is TRBJ2-3, the V gene TRBV19; D gene ambiguous. V lost 6 bases and J lost 2, with 12 bases in between. Germline lookup yields CDR1 LNHDA and CDR2 SQIVND (reference sequence). The CDR3 has 14 amino acids. The CDR3 DNA sequence: TGTGCCAGTAGCCCCCACGACATCACAGATACGCAGTATTTT. Encoded protein: CASSPHDITDTQYF. The complete variable domain, with remaining parts taken from reference TRBV19 and TRBJ2-3, reads DGGITQSPKYLFRKEGQNVTLSCEQNLNHDAMYWYRQDPGQGLRLIYYSQIVNDFQKGDIAEGYSVSREKKESFPLTVTSAQKNPTAFYLCASSPHDITDTQYFGPGTRLTVL.

This clone was counted between two and nine times. V and J are TRBV11-3 and TRBJ2-1; 10 bases fit TRBD2. Germline V gene data show CDR1 as SGHNT and CDR2 as YENEEA. This CDR3 comprises 15 residues. The V gene end was trimmed by 5 bases and the J gene end by 2 bases; junction bases not matched to a gene: 3. The CDR3 nucleotides are TGTGCCAGCAGCGCTCTAGCGGGAGCCTACAATGAGCAGTTCTTC. Amino acids: CASSALAGAYNEQFF. The complete variable domain, with remaining parts taken from reference TRBV11-3 and TRBJ2-1, reads EAGVVQSPRYKIIEKKQPVAFWCNPISGHNTLYWYLQNLGQGPELLIRYENEEAVDDSQLPKDRFSAERLKGVDSTLKIQPAELGDSAVYLCASSALAGAYNEQFFGPGTRLTVL.

This clone was picked up many times. The CDR3 region is CASSDFERPSYNEQFF. CDR3 nucleotide sequence: TGTGCCAGCAGTGACTTCGAGCGGCCTTCCTACAATGAGCAGTTCTTC. This chain uses TRBV28 with TRBJ2-1; D perhaps matches TRBD2 (5 bases). Germline V lookup: CDR1 MDHEN, CDR2 SYDVKM. The CDR3 is 16 residues long. V gave up 5 bases and J gave up 1 base, with 15 bases separating them.